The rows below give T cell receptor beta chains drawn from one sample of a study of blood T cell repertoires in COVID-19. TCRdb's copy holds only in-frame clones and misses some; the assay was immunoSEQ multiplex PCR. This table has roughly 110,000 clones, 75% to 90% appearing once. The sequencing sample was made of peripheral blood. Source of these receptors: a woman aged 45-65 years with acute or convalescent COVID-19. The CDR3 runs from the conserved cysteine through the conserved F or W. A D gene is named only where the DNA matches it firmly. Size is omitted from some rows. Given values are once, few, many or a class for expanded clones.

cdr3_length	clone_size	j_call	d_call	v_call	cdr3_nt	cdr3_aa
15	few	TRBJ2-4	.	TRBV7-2	TGTGCCAGCAGCCGGGGGAGTCTAGCCAAAAACATTCAGTACTTC	CASSRGSLAKNIQYF
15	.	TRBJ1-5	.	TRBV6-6	TGTGCCAGCAGCCTAACAGGGAAGGACAATCAGCCCCAGCATTTT	CASSLTGKDNQPQHF
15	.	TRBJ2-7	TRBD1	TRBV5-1	TGCGCCAGCAGCTTGGAGGGACAGCCTAACTACGAGCAGTACTTC	CASSLEGQPNYEQYF
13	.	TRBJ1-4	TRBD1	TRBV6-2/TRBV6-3	TGTGCCAGCAGCACGGACAGGGCGGGAAAACTGTTTTTT	CASSTDRAGKLFF
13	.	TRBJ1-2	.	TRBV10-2	TGCGCCAGTCAGGGGTATGGGAACTATGGCTACACCTTC	CASQGYGNYGYTF
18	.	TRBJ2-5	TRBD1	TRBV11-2	TGTGCCAGCAGCCCCCACCCGCCGGACAGGGGGCTGCAAGAGACCCAGTACTTC	CASSPHPPDRGLQETQYF
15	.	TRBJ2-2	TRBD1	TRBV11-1	TGTGCCAGCCGGAGGGGACAGGGAAACACCGGGGAGCTGTTTTTT	CASRRGQGNTGELFF
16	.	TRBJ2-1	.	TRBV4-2	TGTGCCAGCAGCCATGGGGTAAGGGAGTACGGCAATGAGCAGTTCTTC	CASSHGVREYGNEQFF
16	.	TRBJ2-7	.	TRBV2	TGTGCCAGCAGCGGAATACAGGGGACTGTTTCCTACGAGCAGTACTTC	CASSGIQGTVSYEQYF
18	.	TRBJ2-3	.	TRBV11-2	TGTGCCAGCAGCCCCCCCCGCTTTAGCGGACCCAACACAGATACGCAGTATTTT	CASSPPRFSGPNTDTQYF
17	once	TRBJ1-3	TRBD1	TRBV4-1	TGCGCCAGCAGCCAAGGTCTCAGGGGGCTTGATGGAAACACCATATATTTT	CASSQGLRGLDGNTIYF
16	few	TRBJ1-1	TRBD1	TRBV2	TGTGCCAGCAGTGAAACCCCGGGACAGGGGGTTACTAGGGCTTTCTTT	CASSETPGQGVTRAFF